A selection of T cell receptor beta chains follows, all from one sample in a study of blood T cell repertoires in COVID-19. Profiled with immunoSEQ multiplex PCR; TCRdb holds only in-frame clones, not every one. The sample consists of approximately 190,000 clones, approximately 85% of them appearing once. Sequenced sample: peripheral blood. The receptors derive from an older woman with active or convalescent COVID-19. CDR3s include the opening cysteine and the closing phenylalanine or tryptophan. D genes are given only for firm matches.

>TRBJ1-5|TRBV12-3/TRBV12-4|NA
TGTGCCAGCAGTCGAAGCCCGGGTGGGCCCCAGCATTTT
CASSRSPGGPQHF
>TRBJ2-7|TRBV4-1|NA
TGCGCCAGCAGCCAAGAGTGGCACCCATCCTACGAGCAGTACTTC
CASSQEWHPSYEQYF
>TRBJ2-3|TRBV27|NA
TGTGCCAGCAGTTTTAGTGCGGGACTGAGCACAGATACGCAGTATTTT
CASSFSAGLSTDTQYF
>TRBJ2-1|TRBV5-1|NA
TGCGCCAGCAGCAGGATTGCCAGGGAGCAGTTCTTC
CASSRIAREQFF
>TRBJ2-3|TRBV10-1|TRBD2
TGCGCCAGCAGTTCCAGCCCTAGCGGGAGGTTCCGCACAGATACGCAGTATTTT
CASSSSPSGRFRTDTQYF
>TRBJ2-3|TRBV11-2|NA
TGTGCCAGCAGCTTAGATAGGGGCCCAGATACGCAGTATTTT
CASSLDRGPDTQYF
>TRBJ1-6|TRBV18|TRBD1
TGTGCCAGCTCAAACAACCAGGGGGACCTCCACTTT
CASSNNQGDLHF
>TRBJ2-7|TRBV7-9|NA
TGTGCCAGCAGCTCTACAGGGTTCGAGCAGTACTTC
CASSSTGFEQYF
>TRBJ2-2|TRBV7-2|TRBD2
TGTGCCAGCAGCTTCAGCGGGAGTACCACCGGGGAGCTGTTTTTT
CASSFSGSTTGELFF
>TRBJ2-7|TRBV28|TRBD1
TGTGCAAGCCTTAGACAGGGTTCTTACGAGCAGTACTTC
CASLRQGSYEQYF
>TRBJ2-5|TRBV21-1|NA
TGTGCCAGCAGCCCCTACCAACTAGCGGGAGGAGAGACCCAGTACTTC
CASSPYQLAGGETQYF
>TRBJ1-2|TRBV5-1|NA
TGCGCCAGCAGCTTTAGGGGGGGGGCGCAGGCGGGCTATGGCTACACCTTC
CASSFRGGAQAGYGYTF